These T cell receptor beta chains were read from a single sample in a study of vaccination and CD4 T cells after COVID-19. Antigens of these TCRs are unknown. MiXCR, applied by TCRdb to the PCR reads, yields one record per CDR3 protein. Of thousands of distinct CDR3 sequences in the sample, 21% were seen once. The sample in question was CD4+ T cells from blood, cultured in vitro, obtained after SARS-CoV-2 vaccination. Receptors were obtained from a human donor who had recovered from COVID-19. The CDR3 runs from the conserved cysteine through the conserved F or W. The D gene is left open where the match is weak. Rows give clone size only sometimes, using once, few, many, or a class for an expanded clone.

clone_size: -
v_call: TRBV11-3
j_call: TRBJ1-1
d_call: -
cdr3_nt: TGTGCCAGCAGCTTAGGGGCCGGGGGGCTGAACACTGAAGCTTTCTTT
cdr3_aa: CASSLGAGGLNTEAFF

clone_size: -
v_call: TRBV10-3
j_call: TRBJ1-2
d_call: TRBD1
cdr3_nt: TGTGCCATCAGACAGGGGGCTCAGGATGGCTACACCTTC
cdr3_aa: CAIRQGAQDGYTF

clone_size: -
v_call: TRBV5-1
j_call: TRBJ2-3
d_call: -
cdr3_nt: TGCGCCAGCAGTTTAACAGGGATGAGGTCGAATACGCAGTATTTT
cdr3_aa: CASSLTGMRSNTQYF

clone_size: few
v_call: TRBV6-1
j_call: TRBJ1-2
d_call: TRBD1
cdr3_nt: TGTGCCAGCATCTCGGGACAGGGGCTCCGTGGCTACACCTTC
cdr3_aa: CASISGQGLRGYTF

clone_size: -
v_call: TRBV20-1
j_call: TRBJ1-3
d_call: -
cdr3_nt: TGCAGTGCAAGGCCCCCAGGGAGCTCTGGAAACACCATATATTTT
cdr3_aa: CSARPPGSSGNTIYF

clone_size: -
v_call: TRBV7-2
j_call: TRBJ2-2
d_call: TRBD1
cdr3_nt: TGTGCCAGCAGCTTAGGTGGGACAGGGAACACCGGGGAGCTGTTTTTT
cdr3_aa: CASSLGGTGNTGELFF

clone_size: many
v_call: TRBV28
j_call: TRBJ2-5
d_call: -
cdr3_nt: TGTGCCAGCAGTTCAAACAAACCGGGACACTTGGGGACCCAGTACTTC
cdr3_aa: CASSSNKPGHLGTQYF

clone_size: large
v_call: TRBV20-1
j_call: TRBJ2-3
d_call: -
cdr3_nt: TGCAGTGCTAGACTCTCTCTCACAGATACGCAGTATTTT
cdr3_aa: CSARLSLTDTQYF

clone_size: few
v_call: TRBV27
j_call: TRBJ1-2
d_call: -
cdr3_nt: TGTGCCAGCAGTCCCCGGACGGCGGGTAGTTTCGGCGGCTACACCTTC
cdr3_aa: CASSPRTAGSFGGYTF

clone_size: -
v_call: TRBV4-2
j_call: TRBJ2-7
d_call: -
cdr3_nt: TGTGCCAGCAGCCAAGAGCGTACGGGCATCAGGCAGGGGGAGCAGTACTTC
cdr3_aa: CASSQERTGIRQGEQYF

clone_size: -
v_call: TRBV11-3
j_call: TRBJ2-1
d_call: TRBD2
cdr3_nt: TGTGCCAGCAGCCGGACTAGCGGGGGGAGCTCCTACAATGAGCAGTTCTTC
cdr3_aa: CASSRTSGGSSYNEQFF

clone_size: once
v_call: TRBV27
j_call: TRBJ1-1
d_call: TRBD1
cdr3_nt: TGTGCCAGCAGTTTATACGCGGGACAGCACATGAACACTGAAGCTTTCTTT
cdr3_aa: CASSLYAGQHMNTEAFF

clone_size: medium-sized
v_call: TRBV7-7
j_call: TRBJ1-1
d_call: TRBD1
cdr3_nt: TGTGCCAGCAGCCCGGACAGGGTGGCGAACACTGAAGCTTTCTTT
cdr3_aa: CASSPDRVANTEAFF

clone_size: few
v_call: TRBV6-1
j_call: TRBJ1-2
d_call: TRBD1
cdr3_nt: TGTGCCAGCGGGACAGGGCGAAACTATGGCTACACCTTC
cdr3_aa: CASGTGRNYGYTF

clone_size: medium-sized
v_call: TRBV7-9
j_call: TRBJ2-2
d_call: -
cdr3_nt: TGTGCCAGCAGCCAGCTAGGGCGGACCGGGGAGCTGTTTTTT
cdr3_aa: CASSQLGRTGELFF

clone_size: few
v_call: TRBV6-1
j_call: TRBJ1-2
d_call: -
cdr3_nt: TGTGCCAGCAGTGAACGGGAGGGAGACTATGGCTACACCTTC
cdr3_aa: CASSEREGDYGYTF

clone_size: -
v_call: TRBV2
j_call: TRBJ1-2
d_call: -
cdr3_nt: TGTGCCAGCAGTCCTAACTATGGCTACACCTTC
cdr3_aa: CASSPNYGYTF

clone_size: once
v_call: TRBV21-1
j_call: TRBJ2-1
d_call: -
cdr3_nt: TGTGCCAGCAGTTACGGGACAGCCGGACTAGCGGGAGGCAATGAGCAGTTCTTC
cdr3_aa: CASSYGTAGLAGGNEQFF

clone_size: -
v_call: TRBV6-1
j_call: TRBJ1-5
d_call: -
cdr3_nt: TGTGCCAGCAGTGGGGCCAGACAGGCGGTCAATCAGCCCCAGCATTTT
cdr3_aa: CASSGARQAVNQPQHF

clone_size: few
v_call: TRBV6-4
j_call: TRBJ2-2
d_call: TRBD2
cdr3_nt: TGTGCCAGCAGTGTCCTAGCGGACACCGGGGAGCTGTTTTTT
cdr3_aa: CASSVLADTGELFF

clone_size: -
v_call: TRBV2
j_call: TRBJ2-5
d_call: -
cdr3_nt: TGTGCCAGCAGTGAAAGGCATGTCCAAGAGACCCAGTACTTC
cdr3_aa: CASSERHVQETQYF

clone_size: -
v_call: TRBV29-1
j_call: TRBJ2-5
d_call: -
cdr3_nt: TGCAGCGTTGAAGATGGGACCCCCGAAGAGACCCAGTACTTC
cdr3_aa: CSVEDGTPEETQYF

clone_size: -
v_call: TRBV28
j_call: TRBJ1-3
d_call: -
cdr3_nt: TGTGCCAGCAGCTCGGGACGGACCTCTGGAAACACCATATATTTT
cdr3_aa: CASSSGRTSGNTIYF

clone_size: few
v_call: TRBV19
j_call: TRBJ1-2
d_call: -
cdr3_nt: TGTGCCAGTAGCCATGGTTTGGGGGGCTACACCTTC
cdr3_aa: CASSHGLGGYTF

clone_size: medium-sized
v_call: TRBV20-1
j_call: TRBJ2-5
d_call: TRBD1
cdr3_nt: TGCAGTGCTTGGACAGGACAAGAGACCCAGTACTTC
cdr3_aa: CSAWTGQETQYF

clone_size: medium-sized
v_call: TRBV6-1
j_call: TRBJ2-3
d_call: TRBD2
cdr3_nt: TGTGCCAGCAGCGCTGGGCTAGCGGGGGGAGGTACTAGCACAGATACGCAGTATTTT
cdr3_aa: CASSAGLAGGGTSTDTQYF

clone_size: medium-sized
v_call: TRBV28
j_call: TRBJ2-7
d_call: TRBD2
cdr3_nt: TGTGCCAGCAGTCGTAGCGGGAGTAGGGACTACGAGCAGTACTTC
cdr3_aa: CASSRSGSRDYEQYF

clone_size: -
v_call: TRBV5-5
j_call: TRBJ1-2
d_call: -
cdr3_nt: TGTGCCAGCAGCTTCGGGGCGGGCTATGGCTACACCTTC
cdr3_aa: CASSFGAGYGYTF

clone_size: medium-sized
v_call: TRBV28
j_call: TRBJ2-7
d_call: TRBD2
cdr3_nt: TGTGCCAGCACTCCCGGCGGGAGCATGTCCTACGAGCAGTACTTC
cdr3_aa: CASTPGGSMSYEQYF

clone_size: few
v_call: TRBV28
j_call: TRBJ1-5
d_call: -
cdr3_nt: TGTGCCAGCCGCGAGGGGTACAATCAGCCCCAGCATTTT
cdr3_aa: CASREGYNQPQHF

clone_size: medium-sized
v_call: TRBV7-2
j_call: TRBJ2-5
d_call: TRBD2
cdr3_nt: TGTGCCAGCAGCTTACTCGGGACTAGCGGGGGGGAGACCCAGTACTTC
cdr3_aa: CASSLLGTSGGETQYF

clone_size: -
v_call: TRBV6-1
j_call: TRBJ1-6
d_call: TRBD1
cdr3_nt: TGTGCCAGCAGTCGACAGGGCAATAATTCACCCCCCCACTTT
cdr3_aa: CASSRQGNNSPPHF

clone_size: few
v_call: TRBV24-1
j_call: TRBJ2-1
d_call: TRBD2
cdr3_nt: TGTGCCACCCGGCGCGCTAGCGGGAGAGGCGAGCAGTTCTTC
cdr3_aa: CATRRASGRGEQFF

clone_size: -
v_call: TRBV5-1
j_call: TRBJ2-3
d_call: -
cdr3_nt: TGCGCCAGCAGCTTGGGGTACGAAGATACGCAGTATTTT
cdr3_aa: CASSLGYEDTQYF

clone_size: few
v_call: TRBV6-1
j_call: TRBJ2-7
d_call: TRBD1
cdr3_nt: TGTGCCAGCAGTGCACAGGGGGGCGAGCAGTACTTC
cdr3_aa: CASSAQGGEQYF

clone_size: once
v_call: TRBV6-1
j_call: TRBJ2-2
d_call: -
cdr3_nt: TGTGCCAGCAACCCCGGACCCTCGAACACCGGGGAGCTGTTTTTT
cdr3_aa: CASNPGPSNTGELFF

clone_size: -
v_call: TRBV27
j_call: TRBJ2-3
d_call: -
cdr3_nt: TGTGCCAGCAGTTTCCGGGGTTTATGGACAGATACGCAGTATTTT
cdr3_aa: CASSFRGLWTDTQYF

clone_size: few
v_call: TRBV6-1
j_call: TRBJ1-1
d_call: -
cdr3_nt: TGTGCCAGCAGTAAGATCAGGGGCACTGAAGCTTTCTTT
cdr3_aa: CASSKIRGTEAFF

clone_size: -
v_call: TRBV6-4
j_call: TRBJ2-2
d_call: -
cdr3_nt: TGTGCCAGCAGTGACTCGTTCAGGGACACCGGGGAGCTGTTTTTT
cdr3_aa: CASSDSFRDTGELFF

clone_size: -
v_call: TRBV28
j_call: TRBJ1-2
d_call: -
cdr3_nt: TGTGCCAGCAGAAGCCCCTGGGCAGGGTTTTTGCATCCTAATGGCTACACCTTC
cdr3_aa: CASRSPWAGFLHPNGYTF

clone_size: -
v_call: TRBV11-2
j_call: TRBJ2-7
d_call: TRBD1
cdr3_nt: TGTGCCAGCCGAAGGGACAGGGGAGGGTACGAGCAGTACTTC
cdr3_aa: CASRRDRGGYEQYF

clone_size: -
v_call: TRBV19
j_call: TRBJ2-7
d_call: -
cdr3_nt: TGTGCCAGTAGTACGCGGGCCAGGGGCTTCTACGAGCAGTACTTC
cdr3_aa: CASSTRARGFYEQYF

clone_size: -
v_call: TRBV19
j_call: TRBJ2-6
d_call: -
cdr3_nt: TGTGCCAGTAGTATTATGACCAACGTCCTGACTTTC
cdr3_aa: CASSIMTNVLTF

clone_size: medium-sized
v_call: TRBV7-9
j_call: TRBJ1-5
d_call: TRBD1
cdr3_nt: TGTGCCAGCAGCCATGGACAGGAGGTCAATCAGCCCCAGCATTTT
cdr3_aa: CASSHGQEVNQPQHF

clone_size: -
v_call: TRBV7-2
j_call: TRBJ2-1
d_call: TRBD2
cdr3_nt: TGTGCCAGCAGCCCAACTACTAGCGGGAGCTACAATGAGCAGTTCTTC
cdr3_aa: CASSPTTSGSYNEQFF

clone_size: -
v_call: TRBV19
j_call: TRBJ1-6
d_call: -
cdr3_nt: TGTGCCAGTAGTTCCGTCTCTCTGGATTCACCCCTCCACTTT
cdr3_aa: CASSSVSLDSPLHF

clone_size: medium-sized
v_call: TRBV28
j_call: TRBJ2-6
d_call: -
cdr3_nt: TGTGCCAGCACCTTAGGGCAATCTGGGGCCAACGTCCTGACTTTC
cdr3_aa: CASTLGQSGANVLTF

clone_size: -
v_call: TRBV5-4
j_call: TRBJ2-7
d_call: -
cdr3_nt: TGTGCCAGCAGCTTAACCGGGACGGGAGCCTACGAGCAGTACTTC
cdr3_aa: CASSLTGTGAYEQYF

clone_size: -
v_call: TRBV28
j_call: TRBJ1-2
d_call: -
cdr3_nt: TGTGCCAGCAGCTTTGCGGGGCACATACGAAACTATGGCTACACCTTC
cdr3_aa: CASSFAGHIRNYGYTF

clone_size: many
v_call: TRBV20-1
j_call: TRBJ2-7
d_call: -
cdr3_nt: TGCAGTGCTTCACACCCCAGGACTAACGAGCAGTACTTC
cdr3_aa: CSASHPRTNEQYF

clone_size: -
v_call: TRBV12-3/TRBV12-4
j_call: TRBJ1-6
d_call: TRBD1
cdr3_nt: TGTGCCAGCAGTAACCGGGACAGGGGTAATTCACCCCTCCACTTT
cdr3_aa: CASSNRDRGNSPLHF

clone_size: many
v_call: TRBV7-9
j_call: TRBJ2-7
d_call: -
cdr3_nt: TGTGCCAGCAGCTTAGACGGCCTGGCAGATGGAGGATACGAGCAGTACTTC
cdr3_aa: CASSLDGLADGGYEQYF

clone_size: few
v_call: TRBV7-7
j_call: TRBJ2-1
d_call: TRBD1
cdr3_nt: TGTGCTAGCAGCCCCCGGGACAGGGGTACCAATGAGCAGTTCTTC
cdr3_aa: CASSPRDRGTNEQFF

clone_size: -
v_call: TRBV7-2
j_call: TRBJ2-2
d_call: TRBD1
cdr3_nt: TGTGCCAGCAGCTTGAGTGCAGGGGGCACCGGGGAGCTGTTTTTT
cdr3_aa: CASSLSAGGTGELFF

clone_size: medium-sized
v_call: TRBV7-2
j_call: TRBJ2-7
d_call: TRBD2
cdr3_nt: TGTGCCAGCAGCTTAGAGGGTGGACTAGCGGGTCGGGGGGGCTACGAGCAGTACTTC
cdr3_aa: CASSLEGGLAGRGGYEQYF

clone_size: -
v_call: TRBV14
j_call: TRBJ1-2
d_call: TRBD1
cdr3_nt: TGTGCCAGCAGCCACCGAAGCAGGGGGCGAGGTGGCTACACCTTC
cdr3_aa: CASSHRSRGRGGYTF

clone_size: -
v_call: TRBV5-4
j_call: TRBJ2-1
d_call: TRBD1
cdr3_nt: TGTGCCAGCAGCTTGGGTGGGGCACAGGGGTTCGATGAGCAGTTCTTC
cdr3_aa: CASSLGGAQGFDEQFF

clone_size: many
v_call: TRBV28
j_call: TRBJ2-7
d_call: -
cdr3_nt: TGTGCCAGCAGTTGGACAGCCTCCTACGAGCAGTACTTC
cdr3_aa: CASSWTASYEQYF